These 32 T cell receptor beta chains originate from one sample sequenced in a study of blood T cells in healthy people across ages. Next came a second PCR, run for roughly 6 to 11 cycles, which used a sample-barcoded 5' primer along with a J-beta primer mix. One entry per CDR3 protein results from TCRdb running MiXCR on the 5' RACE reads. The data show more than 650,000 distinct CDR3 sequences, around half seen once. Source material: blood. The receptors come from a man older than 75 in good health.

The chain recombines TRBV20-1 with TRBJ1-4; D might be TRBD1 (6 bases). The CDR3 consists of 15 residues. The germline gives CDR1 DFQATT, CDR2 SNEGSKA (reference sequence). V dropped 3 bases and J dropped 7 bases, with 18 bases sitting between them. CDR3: CSAREGGSSREKLFF. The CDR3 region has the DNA TGCAGTGCTAGGGAAGGGGGGTCGTCACGTGAAAAACTGTTTTTT.

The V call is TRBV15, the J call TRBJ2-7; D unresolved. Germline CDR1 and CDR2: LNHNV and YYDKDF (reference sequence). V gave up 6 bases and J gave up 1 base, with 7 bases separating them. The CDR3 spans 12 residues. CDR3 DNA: TGTGCCACCAGTCTCCTATCCTACGAGCAGTACTTC. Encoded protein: CATSLLSYEQYF.

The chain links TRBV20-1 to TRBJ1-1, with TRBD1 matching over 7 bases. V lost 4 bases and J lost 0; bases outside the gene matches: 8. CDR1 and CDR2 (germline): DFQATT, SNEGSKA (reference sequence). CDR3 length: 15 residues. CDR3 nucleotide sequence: TGCAGTGCTACGGACAGGATAACAGTGAACACTGAAGCTTTCTTT. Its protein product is CSATDRITVNTEAFF.

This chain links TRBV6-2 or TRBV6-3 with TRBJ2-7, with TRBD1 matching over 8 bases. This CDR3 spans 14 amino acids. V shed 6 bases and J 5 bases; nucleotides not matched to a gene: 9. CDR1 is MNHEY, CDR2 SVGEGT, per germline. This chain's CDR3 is CASSQGQGYHEQYF. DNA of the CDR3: TGTGCCAGCAGCCAAGGACAGGGCTACCACGAGCAGTACTTC.

CDR3 coding DNA: TGTGCCAGCAGCTCCCGGGACCACTTCGCCGAGCAGTACTTC. This codes for CASSSRDHFAEQYF. The chain links TRBV6-6 to TRBJ2-7, with D possibly called TRBD1 or TRBD2 (5 bases each). The CDR3 has 14 amino acids. V dropped 6 bases and J dropped 6 bases, with 18 bases sitting between them. Germline V lookup: CDR1 MNHNY, CDR2 SVGAGI (reference sequence).

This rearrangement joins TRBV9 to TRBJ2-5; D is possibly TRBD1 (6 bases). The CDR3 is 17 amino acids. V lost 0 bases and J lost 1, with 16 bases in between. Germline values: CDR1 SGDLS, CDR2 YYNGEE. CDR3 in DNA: TGTGCCAGCAGCGTAGATCCCCCCGGGACACTCCAAGAGACCCAGTACTTC. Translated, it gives CASSVDPPGTLQETQYF.

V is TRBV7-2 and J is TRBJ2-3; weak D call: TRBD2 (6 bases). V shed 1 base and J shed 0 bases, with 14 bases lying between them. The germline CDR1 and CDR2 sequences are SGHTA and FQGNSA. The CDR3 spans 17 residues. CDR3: CASSLGPAGLSTDTQYF. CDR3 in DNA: TGTGCCAGCAGCTTAGGCCCAGCGGGTTTAAGCACAGATACGCAGTATTTT.

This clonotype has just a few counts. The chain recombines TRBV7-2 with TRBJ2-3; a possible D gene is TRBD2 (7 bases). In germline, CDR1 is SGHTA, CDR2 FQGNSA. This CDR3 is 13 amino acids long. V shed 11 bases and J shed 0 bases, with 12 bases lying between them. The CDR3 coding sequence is TGTGCCTCGGGGGGCCGGAGCACAGATACGCAGTATTTT. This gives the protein CASGGRSTDTQYF.

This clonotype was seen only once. The CDR3 reads CASSLSLAGGPGSYNEQFF. CDR3 DNA sequence: TGTGCCAGCAGCTTATCTCTAGCGGGAGGGCCGGGATCCTACAATGAGCAGTTCTTC. The genes are TRBV13 and TRBJ2-1; 12 positions agree with TRBD2. This CDR3 region has 19 residues. The V gene end was trimmed by 2 bases and the J gene end by 1 base; junction bases not matched to a gene: 9. CDR1 PRHDT and CDR2 FYEKMQ come from the germline V gene (reference sequence).

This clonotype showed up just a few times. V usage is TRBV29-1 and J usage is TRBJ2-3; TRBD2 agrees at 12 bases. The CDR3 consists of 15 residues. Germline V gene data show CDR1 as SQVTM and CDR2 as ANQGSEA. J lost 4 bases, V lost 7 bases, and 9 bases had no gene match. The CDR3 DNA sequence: TGCAGCGGCAACGGACTAGCGGGAATGTCAGATACGCAGTATTTT. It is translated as CSGNGLAGMSDTQYF.

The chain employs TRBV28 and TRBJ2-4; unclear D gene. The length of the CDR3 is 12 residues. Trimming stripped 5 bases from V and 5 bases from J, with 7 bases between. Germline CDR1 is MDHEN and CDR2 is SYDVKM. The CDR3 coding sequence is TGTGCCAGCAGTCTGAGACAAAACATTCAGTACTTC. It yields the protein CASSLRQNIQYF.

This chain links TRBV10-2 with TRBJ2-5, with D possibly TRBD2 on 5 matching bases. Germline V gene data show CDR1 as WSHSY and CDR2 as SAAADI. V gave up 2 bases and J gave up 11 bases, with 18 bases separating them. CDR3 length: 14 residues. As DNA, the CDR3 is TGCGCCAGCAGTGAGCCCACCTGGGGTTGGGAGCAGTACTTC. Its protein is CASSEPTWGWEQYF.

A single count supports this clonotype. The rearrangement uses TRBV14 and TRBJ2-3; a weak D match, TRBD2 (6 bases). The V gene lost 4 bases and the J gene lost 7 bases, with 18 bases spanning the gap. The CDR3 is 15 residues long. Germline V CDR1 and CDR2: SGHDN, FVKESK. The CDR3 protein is CASSLLAGGPNTQYF. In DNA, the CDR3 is TGTGCCAGCAGCCTTCTAGCTGGAGGGCCGAATACGCAGTATTTT.

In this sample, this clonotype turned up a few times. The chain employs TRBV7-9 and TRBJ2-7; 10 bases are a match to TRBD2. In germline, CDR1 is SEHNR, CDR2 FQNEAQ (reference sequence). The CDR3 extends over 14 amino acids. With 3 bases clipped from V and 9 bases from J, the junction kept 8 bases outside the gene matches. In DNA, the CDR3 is TGTGCCAGCAGCTTCCCGGGACTAGCGACAAGGCAGTACTTC. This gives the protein CASSFPGLATRQYF.

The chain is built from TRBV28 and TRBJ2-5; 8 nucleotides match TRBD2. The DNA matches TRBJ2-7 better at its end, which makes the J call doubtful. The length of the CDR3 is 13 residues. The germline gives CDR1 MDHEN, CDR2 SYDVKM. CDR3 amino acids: CASGTASGHEQYF. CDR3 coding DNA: TGTGCCAGCGGGACGGCTAGCGGGCACGAGCAGTACTTC.

CDR3 coding DNA: TGTGCCAGCAGTGTCTTAACCGGGGCCAACGTCCTGACTTTC. Amino acid sequence: CASSVLTGANVLTF. J is TRBJ2-6 and V is TRBV6-1, with D hard to call. Trimming pared 4 bases from V and 4 bases from J, leaving 8 bases between. The CDR3 is 14 residues long. The germline V gene has CDR1 MNHNS and CDR2 SASEGT.

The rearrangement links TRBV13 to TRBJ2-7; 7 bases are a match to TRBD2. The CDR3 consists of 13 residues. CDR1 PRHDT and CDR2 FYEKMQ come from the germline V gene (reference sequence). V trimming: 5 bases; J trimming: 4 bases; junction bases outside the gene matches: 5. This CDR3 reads CASSRRGMYEQYF. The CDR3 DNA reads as TGTGCCAGCAGCCGGCGGGGGATGTACGAGCAGTACTTC.

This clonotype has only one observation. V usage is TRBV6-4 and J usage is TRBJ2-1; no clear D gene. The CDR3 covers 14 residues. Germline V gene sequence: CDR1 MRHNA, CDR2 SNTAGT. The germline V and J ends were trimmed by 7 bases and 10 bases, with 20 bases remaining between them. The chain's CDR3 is CASNPSVWVGEQFF. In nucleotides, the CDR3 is TGTGCCAGCAACCCCTCCGTATGGGTTGGCGAGCAGTTCTTC.

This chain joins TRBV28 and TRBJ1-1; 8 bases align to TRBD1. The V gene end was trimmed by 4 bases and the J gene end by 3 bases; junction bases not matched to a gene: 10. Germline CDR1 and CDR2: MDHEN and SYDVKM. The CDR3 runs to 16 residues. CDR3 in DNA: TGTGCCAGCAGTTCCCCCGGTCAGGGGGCTCACACTGAAGCTTTCTTT. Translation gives CASSSPGQGAHTEAFF.

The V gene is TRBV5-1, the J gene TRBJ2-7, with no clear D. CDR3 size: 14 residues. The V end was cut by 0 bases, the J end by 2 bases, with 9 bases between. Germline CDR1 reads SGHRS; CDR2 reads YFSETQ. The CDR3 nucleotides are TGCGCCAGCAGCTTGGTGGCCAACACCTACGAGCAGTACTTC. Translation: CASSLVANTYEQYF.

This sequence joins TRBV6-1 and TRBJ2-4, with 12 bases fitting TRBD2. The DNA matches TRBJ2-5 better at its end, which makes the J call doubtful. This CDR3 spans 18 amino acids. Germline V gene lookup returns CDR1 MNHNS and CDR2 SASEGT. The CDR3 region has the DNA TGTGCCAGCAGTCCGAGGCCCAGACTAGCGGGAGTAGAAGAGACCCAGTACTTC. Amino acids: CASSPRPRLAGVEETQYF.

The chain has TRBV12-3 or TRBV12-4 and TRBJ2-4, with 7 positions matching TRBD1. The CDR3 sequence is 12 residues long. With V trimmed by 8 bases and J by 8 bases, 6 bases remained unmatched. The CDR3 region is CASAPGGDIQYF. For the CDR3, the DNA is TGTGCCAGCGCCCCAGGGGGAGACATTCAGTACTTC.

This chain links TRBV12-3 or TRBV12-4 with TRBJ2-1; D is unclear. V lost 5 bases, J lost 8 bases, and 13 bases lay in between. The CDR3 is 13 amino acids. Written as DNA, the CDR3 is TGTGCCAGCAGTAGATCGGTACCTCATGAGCAGTTCTTC. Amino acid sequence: CASSRSVPHEQFF.

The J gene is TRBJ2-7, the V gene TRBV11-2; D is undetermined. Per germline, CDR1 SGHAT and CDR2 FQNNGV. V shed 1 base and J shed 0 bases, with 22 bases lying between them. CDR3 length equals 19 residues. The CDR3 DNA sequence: TGTGCCAGCAGCTTAGGAGACCGCCGGGCTACATCCTCCTCCTACGAGCAGTACTTC. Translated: CASSLGDRRATSSSYEQYF.

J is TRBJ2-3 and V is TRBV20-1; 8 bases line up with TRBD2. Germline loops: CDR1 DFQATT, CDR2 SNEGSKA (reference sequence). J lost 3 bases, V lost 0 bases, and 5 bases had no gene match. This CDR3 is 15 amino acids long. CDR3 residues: CSARDGLAKTDTQYF. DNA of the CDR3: TGCAGTGCTAGAGATGGACTAGCAAAGACAGATACGCAGTATTTT.

The CDR3 sequence is CSAGQGQSEKLFF. CDR3 DNA sequence: TGCAGCGCAGGACAGGGCCAGAGTGAAAAACTGTTTTTT. The chain joins TRBV29-1 to TRBJ1-4; 8 bases align to TRBD1. The V gene's germline CDR1 is SQVTM and CDR2 ANQGSEA. The CDR3 loop spans 13 amino acids. V gave up 7 bases and J gave up 7 bases; unmatched junction bases: 8.

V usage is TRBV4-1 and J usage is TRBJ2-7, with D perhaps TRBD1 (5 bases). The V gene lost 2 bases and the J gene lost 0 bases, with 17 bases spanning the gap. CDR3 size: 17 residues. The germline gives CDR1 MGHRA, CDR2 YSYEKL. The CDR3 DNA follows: TGCGCCAGCAGCCAACCGAGTAGACAGCGTAGCTCCTACGAGCAGTACTTC. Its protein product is CASSQPSRQRSSYEQYF.

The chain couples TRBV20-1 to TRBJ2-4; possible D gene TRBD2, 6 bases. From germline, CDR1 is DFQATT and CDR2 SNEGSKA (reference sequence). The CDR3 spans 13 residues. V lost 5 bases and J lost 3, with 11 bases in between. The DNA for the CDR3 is TGCAGTGCTGGAGGGGTTGGCAAAAACATTCAGTACTTC. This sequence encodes CSAGGVGKNIQYF.

CDR3 sequence: CSAKTLGTQYF. The CDR3 bases are TGCAGTGCTAAGACACTTGGGACCCAGTACTTC. The chain links TRBV20-1 to TRBJ2-5; D remains unclear. Trimming removed 4 bases at V and 7 bases at J, with 10 bases between. Germline V gene sequence: CDR1 DFQATT, CDR2 SNEGSKA (reference sequence). The CDR3 consists of 11 residues.

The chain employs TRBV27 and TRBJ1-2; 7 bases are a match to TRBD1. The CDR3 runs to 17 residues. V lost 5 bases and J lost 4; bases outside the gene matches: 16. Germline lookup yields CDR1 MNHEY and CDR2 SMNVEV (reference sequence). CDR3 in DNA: TGTGCCAGCAGTCTTACTGGACAGGAGACCTACTCCTATGGCTACACCTTC. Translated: CASSLTGQETYSYGYTF.

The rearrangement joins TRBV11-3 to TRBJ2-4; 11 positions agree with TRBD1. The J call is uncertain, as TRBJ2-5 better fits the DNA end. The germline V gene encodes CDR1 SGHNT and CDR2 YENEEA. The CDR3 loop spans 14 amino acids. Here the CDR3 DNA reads TGTGCCAGCAGCTCAGGACAGGGGGCGAAGACCCAGTACTTC. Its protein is CASSSGQGAKTQYF.

CDR3 in DNA: TGTGCCATCAGCCGGCAAAGTTCGCGGGAGGGAGAAGAGCAGTTCTTC. The encoded protein is CAISRQSSREGEEQFF. V is TRBV10-3 and J is TRBJ2-1; 9 bases align to TRBD2. The CDR3 consists of 16 residues. Germline V gives CDR1 ENHRY, CDR2 SYGVKD. V lost 6 bases and J lost 10; bases outside the gene matches: 16.